The 21 T cell receptor beta chains listed next were all sequenced from one sample in a study of cytomegalovirus exposure and HLA in healthy donors. In the PCR, 60 Vbeta and 13 Jbeta primers were used. This table comes from immunoSEQ multiplex PCR, and its TCRdb copy is limited to in-frame clones, with some not included. The sample contains fewer than 180,000 clones, more than 75% of which appear only once. Sequencing was carried out using PBMCs. The receptors stem from a human donor in good health.

This CDR3 reads CASSRDDRYGNQPQHF. In DNA form, the CDR3 reads TGTGCCAGCAGTCGAGACGACAGGTACGGCAATCAGCCCCAGCATTTT. This sequence joins TRBV6-6 and TRBJ1-5; D perhaps matches TRBD1 (6 bases). The CDR3 length is 16 residues. The germline V gene encodes CDR1 MNHNY and CDR2 SVGAGI (reference sequence). V lost 5 bases and J 2 bases, leaving 16 bases between the germline ends.

This clone was picked up a small number of times. The chain is built from TRBV2 and TRBJ1-2, with D unresolved. The germline CDR1 and CDR2 sequences are SNHLY and FYNNEI. CDR3 length equals 14 residues. Trimming stripped 6 bases from V and 4 bases from J, with 15 bases between. The CDR3, as DNA: TGTGCCAGCAGGTTGCTAGGATCAACCTATGGCTACACCTTC. Translating it yields CASRLLGSTYGYTF.

The V call is TRBV25-1, the J call TRBJ1-4; perhaps TRBD1 as D (6 bases). The germline V gene has CDR1 MGHDK and CDR2 SYGVNS. The germline V and J ends were trimmed by 3 bases and 3 bases, with 8 bases remaining between them. CDR3 size: 14 residues. Written as DNA, the CDR3 is TGTGCCAGCAGTGAGGGGGCGGCTAATGAAAAACTGTTTTTT. Translation gives CASSEGAANEKLFF.

V is TRBV6-5 and J is TRBJ2-2, with D possibly being TRBD2 (5 bases). Germline values: CDR1 MNHEY, CDR2 SVGAGI. The CDR3 runs 15 residues. V gave up 0 bases and J gave up 1 base, with 6 bases separating them. CDR3 sequence reads: CASSYSAGNTGELFF. DNA for the CDR3: TGTGCCAGCAGTTACTCGGCGGGGAACACCGGGGAGCTGTTTTTT.

For this clone: Other DNA variants within this sample encode the same CDR3. V is TRBV4-1 and J is TRBJ2-5; 13 bases fit TRBD2. From germline, CDR1 is MGHRA and CDR2 YSYEKL. Trimming removed 1 base from V and 1 base from J; junction bases left unmatched: 0. This CDR3 is built from 16 residues. The CDR3 nucleotides are TGCGCCAGCAGCCAAGGACTAGCGGGGGGCCAAGAGACCCAGTACTTC. Translated: CASSQGLAGGQETQYF.

Only a few counts were recorded for this clone. The rearrangement joins TRBV7-2 to TRBJ1-1, with a possible D match to TRBD1 (6 bases). V was clipped by 5 bases and J by 4 bases, with 14 bases between them. This CDR3 is 14 amino acids long. The germline gives CDR1 SGHTA, CDR2 FQGNSA. CDR3 in amino acids: CASSGTQGSTEAFF. In DNA, the CDR3 is TGTGCCAGCAGCGGGACGCAGGGGAGCACTGAAGCTTTCTTT.

This rearrangement joins TRBV29-1 to TRBJ2-2; 7 nucleotides agree with TRBD1. Trimming took 3 bases from V and 7 from J; bases not matched to a gene: 8. Germline CDR1 is SQVTM and CDR2 is ANQGSEA. The CDR3 has 14 residues. CDR3 region: CSVDEGAQGGELFF. The CDR3 DNA is TGCAGCGTTGACGAGGGGGCTCAGGGCGGGGAGCTGTTTTTT.

This clone was observed once. The chain combines TRBV7-8 with TRBJ2-7, with TRBD1 matching 8 bases. This CDR3 spans 16 amino acids. Germline CDR1 reads SGHVS; CDR2 reads FQNEAQ. With 2 bases clipped from V and 0 bases from J, the junction kept 6 bases outside the gene matches. In DNA form, the CDR3 reads TGTGCCAGCAGCTTAACGGGACAGGTGAGCTCCTACGAGCAGTACTTC. Protein: CASSLTGQVSSYEQYF. Drawing the rest from reference TRBV7-8 and TRBJ2-7, the complete variable domain is GAGVSQSPRYKVAKRGQDVALRCDPISGHVSLFWYQQALGQGPEFLTYFQNEAQLDKSGLPSDRFFAERPEGSVSTLKIQRTQQEDSAVYLCASSLTGQVSSYEQYFGPGTRLTVT.

The genes are TRBV6-5 and TRBJ1-6; D uncertain. Per germline, CDR1 MNHEY and CDR2 SVGAGI. The CDR3 consists of 15 residues. Deletions cut 0 bases from V and 5 bases from J, with 8 bases between. The CDR3 coding sequence is TGTGCCAGCAGTTACTCGGTCTCGGATAATTCACCCCTCCACTTT. Its protein is CASSYSVSDNSPLHF.

This clone has a handful of counts. The chain has TRBV2 and TRBJ2-2; TRBD2 matches at 11 bases. The CDR3 spans 16 residues. Germline V CDR1 and CDR2: SNHLY, FYNNEI. V trimming: 0 bases; J trimming: 7 bases; junction bases outside the gene matches: 4. The CDR3: CASSEAAGTSGGELFF. CDR3 in DNA: TGTGCCAGCAGTGAAGCCGCCGGGACTAGCGGCGGGGAGCTGTTTTTT.

The chain recombines TRBV6-5 with TRBJ2-7, with unresolved D. V was cut by 0 bases and J by 9 bases, with 12 bases left in between. CDR3 size: 13 residues. The germline V gene has CDR1 MNHEY and CDR2 SVGAGI. In DNA, the CDR3 is TGTGCCAGCAGTTACTCGAGGAGCGATTCGCAGTACTTC. Translating gives CASSYSRSDSQYF.

CDR3 region: CASSSVPQGRGNQPQHF. CDR3 nucleotide sequence: TGTGCCAGCTCAAGCGTACCCCAGGGAAGGGGAAATCAGCCCCAGCATTTT. The rearrangement joins TRBV18 to TRBJ1-5, with D possibly matching TRBD1 (5 bases). Trimming removed 5 bases from V and 4 bases from J, with 21 bases in between. The CDR3 contains 17 residues. CDR1 KGHSH and CDR2 LQKENI come from the germline V gene.

The chain carries TRBV7-9 and TRBJ2-1; the D gene is possibly TRBD2 (6 bases). The CDR3 totals 13 residues. V was shortened by 3 bases and J by 10 bases, with 13 bases between the two germline ends. CDR1 is SEHNR, CDR2 FQNEAQ, per germline (reference sequence). The CDR3 loop is CASSFSGTGEQFF. The CDR3, as DNA: TGTGCCAGCAGCTTTAGCGGAACCGGGGAGCAGTTCTTC.

The chain combines TRBV27 with TRBJ2-7; D unclear. V was cut by 5 bases and J by 2 bases, with 10 bases left in between. Germline V gene data show CDR1 as MNHEY and CDR2 as SMNVEV (reference sequence). The CDR3 length is 13 residues. In nucleotides, the CDR3 is TGTGCCAGCAGTCCTATCCCCCCCTACGAGCAGTACTTC. This encodes CASSPIPPYEQYF.

The rearrangement links TRBV4-2 to TRBJ2-2, with D possibly matching TRBD1 (6 bases). This CDR3 has 14 amino acids. Germline V gene sequence: CDR1 LGHNA, CDR2 YNFKEQ. The germline V and J ends were trimmed by 4 bases and 1 base, with 7 bases remaining between them. CDR3 bases: TGTGCCAGCAGCCCGGACAGGAACACCGGGGAGCTGTTTTTT. Its protein product is CASSPDRNTGELFF.

This chain connects TRBV7-9 to TRBJ1-4, with 8 bases lining up with TRBD1. V lost 5 bases, J lost 10 bases, and 12 bases stayed unmatched. Per the germline V gene, CDR1 is SEHNR and CDR2 is FQNEAQ (reference sequence). The CDR3 extends over 15 amino acids. The CDR3 DNA follows: TGTGCCAGCAGCCCGAACGACAGGGGTGACGGAAAACTGTTTTTT. Protein product: CASSPNDRGDGKLFF. Supplemented by reference TRBV7-9 and TRBJ1-4, the full variable domain reads DTGVSQNPRHKITKRGQNVTFRCDPISEHNRLYWYRQTLGQGPEFLTYFQNEAQLEKSRLLSDRFSAERPKGSFSTLEIQRTEQGDSAMYLCASSPNDRGDGKLFFGSGTQLSVL.

V usage is TRBV7-6 and J usage is TRBJ1-4, with TRBD1 identical over 8 bases. Losses at the gene ends were 6 bases for V and 5 bases for J; bases not matched to a gene: 5. The germline V gene encodes CDR1 SGHVS and CDR2 FNYEAQ. The CDR3 sequence is 14 residues long. CDR3 residues: CASSPHRGNEKLFF. The DNA for the CDR3 is TGTGCCAGCAGTCCTCACAGGGGGAATGAAAAACTGTTTTTT.

The gene calls are TRBV7-9 and TRBJ1-1; no clear D gene. Per germline, CDR1 SEHNR and CDR2 FQNEAQ (reference sequence). This CDR3 region has 15 residues. V was cut by 1 base and J by 0 bases, with 9 bases left in between. In DNA, the CDR3 is TGTGCCAGCAGCTTAGTGATTGACTTGAACACTGAAGCTTTCTTT. Protein sequence: CASSLVIDLNTEAFF.

The J gene is TRBJ2-1, the V gene TRBV10-3; 8 bases match TRBD2. Unmatched junction bases numbered 8, after V lost 0 bases and J lost 4 bases. The germline CDR1 and CDR2 sequences are ENHRY and SYGVKD. This CDR3 contains 17 residues. The CDR3: CAISESTPGGRYNEQFF. The CDR3 coding sequence is TGTGCCATCAGTGAGTCGACTCCGGGCGGGAGGTACAATGAGCAGTTCTTC.

J is TRBJ2-3 and V is TRBV2; perhaps TRBD1 as D (6 bases). This CDR3 comprises 13 residues. V lost 6 bases, J lost 3 bases, and 10 bases lay in between. The germline CDR1 and CDR2 sequences are SNHLY and FYNNEI. CDR3 nucleotide sequence: TGTGCCAGCAGCGCGACAGGTACAGATACGCAGTATTTT. As protein: CASSATGTDTQYF.

The table lists this clone with a count of one. The chain is built from TRBV5-6 and TRBJ1-4; a weak D match, TRBD1 (6 bases). Germline V CDR1 and CDR2: SGHDT, YYEEEE. V lost 0 bases to trimming and J lost 12 bases, with 18 bases between them. This CDR3 is 15 amino acids long. In DNA form, the CDR3 reads TGTGCCAGCAGCTTGGGCGGGGGGCCGGAGGGGGAACTGTTTTTT. Protein product: CASSLGGGPEGELFF.